Following are 5 T cell receptor beta chains from one sample sequenced in a study of T cell responses to AZD1222 COVID-19 vaccine. Using immunoSEQ multiplex PCR, the repertoire was profiled, and TCRdb retains in-frame clones only, with some absent. The table has over 100,000 clones, over 75% seen once. The starting material was peripheral blood, obtained on day 0 of AZD1222 vaccination. Receptors originate from an adult in good health.

The rearrangement links TRBV19 to TRBJ1-1, with D tentatively TRBD1 (5 bases). This CDR3 comprises 15 residues. CDR1 is LNHDA, CDR2 SQIVND, per germline (reference sequence). Trimming removed 5 bases from V and 0 bases from J, with 13 bases in between. This chain's CDR3 is CASSASGTVNTEAFF. CDR3 bases: TGTGCCAGTAGTGCATCCGGGACGGTGAACACTGAAGCTTTCTTT. The variable domain in full, with the rest retrieved from reference TRBV19 and TRBJ1-1, is DGGITQSPKYLFRKEGQNVTLSCEQNLNHDAMYWYRQDPGQGLRLIYYSQIVNDFQKGDIAEGYSVSREKKESFPLTVTSAQKNPTAFYLCASSASGTVNTEAFFGQGTRLTVV.

The J gene is TRBJ2-3, the V gene TRBV7-6; 7 bases are shared with TRBD2. Looked up from germline, CDR1 is SGHVS and CDR2 is FNYEAQ. This CDR3 has 17 residues. V was clipped by 1 base and J by 5 bases; unmatched bases: 12. CDR3: CASSLVPSGPVGDTQYF. CDR3 bases: TGTGCCAGCAGCTTAGTTCCTAGCGGCCCGGTGGGAGATACGCAGTATTTT.

V gene TRBV20-1 combines with J gene TRBJ2-2, with 9 nucleotides matching TRBD2. Germline CDR1 DFQATT, CDR2 SNEGSKA (reference sequence). The length of the CDR3 is 16 residues. After removal of 3 bases from V and 6 bases from J, the junction contained 11 bases not matched to a gene. As DNA, the CDR3 is TGCAGTGCTAGTGCTAGCGGGACTCTCTTAGCCGGGGAGCTGTTTTTT. Its protein is CSASASGTLLAGELFF.

V is TRBV9 and J is TRBJ1-1; 8 bases match TRBD1. The germline V gene has CDR1 SGDLS and CDR2 YYNGEE. The junction had 0 bases not matched to a gene; V was cut back by 3 bases and J by 2 bases. The CDR3 runs to 13 residues. Here the CDR3 DNA reads TGTGCCAGCAGCGCAGGGGGCAACACTGAAGCTTTCTTT. Protein sequence: CASSAGGNTEAFF.

The rearrangement uses TRBV7-6 and TRBJ1-2; possibly TRBD1 for D (5 bases). Trimming shortened V by 0 bases and J by 4 bases, and 6 bases separated the two germline ends. CDR1 SGHVS and CDR2 FNYEAQ come from the germline V gene. CDR3 length: 13 residues. The CDR3 DNA follows: TGTGCCAGCAGCTTAGCGGGGCTCTATGGCTACACCTTC. This sequence encodes CASSLAGLYGYTF.